This T cell receptor (beta chain) stems from a study of blood T cell repertoires in COVID-19. Study summary: T cells, B-cell-depleted T cells, or PBMCs provided the cDNA or gDNA that served as material.

Only one count was recorded for this clone. Original methodology: Amplification of reference gene primers was used by the study to estimate nucleated cell counts. Some clones are missing from TCRdb's copy, which holds only in-frame ones; the method was immunoSEQ multiplex PCR. The DNA was the basis for D and trimming; V, J and clone size are from that table. This table has roughly 260,000 clones, under 85% appearing once. V lost 5 bases, J lost 4 bases, and 11 bases lay in between. Germline V gene lookup returns CDR1 LNHDA and CDR2 SQIVND (reference sequence). This CDR3 region has 13 residues. The specimen was peripheral blood. The clonotype originates from a woman aged 40 to 50 with active or convalescent COVID-19. The genes are TRBV19 and TRBJ1-1, with D unresolved. The CDR3 DNA follows: TGTGCCAGTAGTCTTCGAGCGGGCACTGAAGCTTTCTTT. Protein product: CASSLRAGTEAFF.